A single sample is the source of the 29 T cell receptor beta chains below, sequenced in a study of spatial heterogeneity in lung cancer. Sample time point: blood at routine non-recurrence follow-up after resection. TCRdb reanalysed the 5' RACE reads using MiXCR and keeps one entry per CDR3 protein. The table has roughly 3,000 distinct CDR3 sequences, around 20% seen once. The material sequenced was PBMCs, taken at follow-up. These receptors all come from a male donor with early-stage non-small cell lung cancer.

This clonotype is termed medium-sized. J is TRBJ1-5 and V is TRBV7-2; D is uncertain. The germline CDR1 and CDR2 sequences are SGHTA and FQGNSA. The V end lost 5 bases, the J end lost 4 bases, and 9 bases lay between the germline ends. This CDR3 contains 13 residues. This chain's CDR3 is CASSQKTNQPQHF. CDR3 sequence (DNA): TGTGCCAGCAGCCAAAAGACAAATCAGCCCCAGCATTTT. Combining the CDR3 with reference TRBV7-2 and TRBJ1-5 gives the whole variable domain GAGVSQSPSNKVTEKGKDVELRCDPISGHTALYWYRQSLGQGLEFLIYFQGNSAPDKSGLPSDRFSAERTGGSVSTLTIQRTQQEDSAVYLCASSQKTNQPQHFGDGTRLSIL.

The chain links TRBV20-1 to TRBJ1-1; the D gene is possibly TRBD1 (6 bases). Germline CDR1 DFQATT, CDR2 SNEGSKA (reference sequence). V was clipped by 6 bases and J by 5 bases, with 22 bases between them. This CDR3 is built from 15 residues. CDR3 loop: CSARRQERGRTEAFF. The CDR3 region has the DNA TGCAGTGCCCGCCGACAGGAGAGGGGAAGAACTGAAGCTTTCTTT.

This clonotype has only a few counts. The rearrangement uses TRBV12-3 or TRBV12-4 and TRBJ1-2; D is unclear. V gave up 5 bases and J gave up 8 bases, with 12 bases separating them. This CDR3 has 12 residues. In nucleotides, the CDR3 is TGTGCCAGCAGTCCTTACAGTACAGGCTACACCTTC. Translating gives CASSPYSTGYTF.

The V call is TRBV2, the J call TRBJ2-5; D remains unclear. This CDR3 is 11 amino acids long. CDR1 and CDR2 from the germline V gene are SNHLY and FYNNEI. The germline V and J ends were trimmed by 4 bases and 4 bases, with 4 bases remaining between them. CDR3 DNA: TGTGCCAGCAGTGTACTAGAGACCCAGTACTTC. Translating gives CASSVLETQYF.

By share, this clonotype counts as medium-sized. V usage is TRBV10-1 and J usage is TRBJ2-4, with no clear D. The germline V gene encodes CDR1 WNHNN and CDR2 SYGVQD (reference sequence). V lost 2 bases and J lost 1, with 3 bases in between. This CDR3 contains 13 residues. The CDR3 is CASSEDAKNIQYF. Written as DNA, the CDR3 is TGCGCCAGCAGTGAGGACGCCAAAAACATTCAGTACTTC.

This clonotype was counted ten times or more. The chain couples TRBV5-6 to TRBJ2-7; 8 bases fit TRBD1. The CDR3 is 14 amino acids. V dropped 2 bases and J dropped 3; count of bases not matched to a gene: 4. CDR1 is SGHDT and CDR2 is YYEEEE in the germline V gene. The CDR3 protein is CASSFGQGRYEQYF. Written as DNA, the CDR3 is TGTGCCAGCAGCTTCGGACAGGGCCGCTACGAGCAGTACTTC.

The V call is TRBV19, the J call TRBJ1-2; 9 bases fit TRBD1. V lost 4 bases, J lost 2 bases, and 8 bases stayed unmatched. The germline CDR1 and CDR2 sequences are LNHDA and SQIVND (reference sequence). The CDR3 runs 16 residues. The chain's CDR3 is CASSRSLGQGNYGYTF. CDR3 in DNA: TGTGCCAGTAGTAGATCCCTGGGACAGGGAAACTATGGCTACACCTTC.

This clonotype was observed a single time. This chain links TRBV11-3 with TRBJ1-2, with 7 bases matching TRBD1. The CDR3 spans 13 residues. Germline lookup yields CDR1 SGHNT and CDR2 YENEEA. The V gene end was trimmed by 5 bases and the J gene end by 8 bases; junction bases not matched to a gene: 8. CDR3 nucleotide sequence: TGTGCCAGCAGCCCGACAGGGAGTACAGGCTACACCTTC. Translated: CASSPTGSTGYTF.

This clonotype is medium-sized by share. This chain connects TRBV20-1 to TRBJ2-3, with TRBD2 matching 9 bases. The CDR3 covers 14 residues. Germline V gene sequence: CDR1 DFQATT, CDR2 SNEGSKA (reference sequence). Trimming took 6 bases from V and 4 from J; bases not matched to a gene: 8. The CDR3 loop reads CSAPRGGGADTQYF. Written as DNA, the CDR3 is TGCAGTGCCCCAAGGGGCGGGGGGGCAGATACGCAGTATTTT.

The V and J genes are TRBV6-1 and TRBJ2-7; the match to TRBD2 covers 7 bases. J gave up 5 bases and V 6 bases, and 13 bases lay outside the gene matches. The germline CDR1 and CDR2 sequences are MNHNS and SASEGT. The CDR3 runs 15 residues. CDR3 in amino acids: CASSLRDYLLDEQYF. In nucleotides, the CDR3 is TGTGCCAGCAGCCTCCGGGACTACCTTTTAGACGAGCAGTACTTC.

This clonotype is labeled as medium-sized (0.01 to 0.1%). V and J are TRBV19 and TRBJ2-1, with D possibly being TRBD2 (5 bases). The CDR3 is made up of 15 amino acids. Germline CDR1 reads LNHDA; CDR2 reads SQIVND (reference sequence). The CDR3 DNA sequence: TGTGGGACCGCTGAAACTAGTTCTCCCTACAATGAGCAGTTCTTC. Translating it yields CGTAETSSPYNEQFF. The full variable domain, its missing parts supplied by reference TRBV19 and TRBJ2-1, is DGGITQSPKYLFRKEGQNVTLSCEQNLNHDAMYWYRQDPGQGLRLIYYSQIVNDFQKGDIAEGYSVSREKKESFPLTVTSAQKNPTAFYLCGTAETSSPYNEQFFGPGTRLTVL.

By frequency in the sample, this clonotype is medium-sized (0.01 to 0.1%). This chain links TRBV27 with TRBJ1-2; possibly TRBD1 for D (5 bases). This CDR3 spans 18 amino acids. The V gene's germline CDR1 is MNHEY and CDR2 SMNVEV (reference sequence). The V end lost 4 bases, the J end lost 5 bases, and 26 bases lay between the germline ends. In DNA form, the CDR3 reads TGTGCCAGCAGTTCGCTGGCAAGGAGGGACGGCCTAAAGTATGGCTACACCTTC. This gives the protein CASSSLARRDGLKYGYTF.

This clonotype was seen a handful of times. This chain uses TRBV11-1 with TRBJ2-6; a weak D match, TRBD2 (5 bases). V was shortened by 4 bases and J by 2 bases, with 9 bases between the two germline ends. This CDR3 region has 15 residues. CDR1 is SGHAT, CDR2 FQDESV, per germline (reference sequence). The CDR3 reads CASSWWTPGANVLTF. The DNA of the CDR3 is TGTGCCAGCAGCTGGTGGACTCCTGGGGCCAACGTCCTGACTTTC.

This clonotype showed up many times. This CDR3 is CASSQDPALAQGRETQYF. Written as DNA, the CDR3 is TGTGCCAGCAGCCAAGACCCGGCGTTAGCGCAGGGGAGGGAGACCCAGTACTTC. The chain combines TRBV3-1 with TRBJ2-5; D possibly uses TRBD1 or TRBD2 (6 bases each). The V and J ends lost 0 bases and 5 bases respectively, with 22 bases between them. In germline, CDR1 is LGHDT, CDR2 YNNKEL (reference sequence). The CDR3 has 18 residues.

The chain joins TRBV12-3 or TRBV12-4 to TRBJ1-6, with TRBD1 matching over 10 bases. There are 17 residues in the CDR3. The ends lost 5 bases at V and 16 bases at J; junction bases unmatched: 20. The DNA of the CDR3 is TGTGCCAGCAGTGGGGACAGGGGCTTGATTCACCCCTCAGGGCTCCACTTT. It is translated as CASSGDRGLIHPSGLHF.

This clonotype occurred a few times. The chain recombines TRBV4-3 with TRBJ2-3, with 8 bases lining up with TRBD2. Germline V gene sequence: CDR1 LGHNA, CDR2 YSLEER. The CDR3 runs 15 residues. J was trimmed by 4 bases and V by 5 bases; bases with no gene match: 8. CDR3 DNA sequence: TGCGCCAGCAGCACGGGGGGGCCCTGGGCAGATACGCAGTATTTT. It is translated as CASSTGGPWADTQYF.

This clonotype turned up a few times. CDR3 residues: CASSQEAETEAFF. DNA for the CDR3: TGCGCCAGCAGCCAAGAGGCCGAGACTGAAGCTTTCTTT. The chain couples TRBV4-3 to TRBJ1-1; D remains ambiguous. The CDR3 is 13 residues long. Deletions cut 0 bases from V and 5 bases from J, with 7 bases between. Germline CDR1 reads LGHNA; CDR2 reads YSLEER.

This clonotype is judged medium-sized. This chain connects TRBV2 to TRBJ2-2; perhaps TRBD1 as D (5 bases). The ends were cut back, 6 bases at V and 4 bases at J, with 12 bases in the middle. There are 14 residues in the CDR3. Germline V gene sequence: CDR1 SNHLY, CDR2 FYNNEI. CDR3 sequence (DNA): TGTGCCAGCAGAGGGGCAGTCACCACCGGGGAGCTGTTTTTT. This gives the protein CASRGAVTTGELFF.

The genes are TRBV4-1 and TRBJ1-1; D is perhaps TRBD1 (5 bases). Looked up from germline, CDR1 is MGHRA and CDR2 is YSYEKL. The length of the CDR3 is 15 residues. The V end was cut by 1 base, the J end by 0 bases, with 9 bases between. As DNA, the CDR3 is TGCGCCAGCAGCCAAGGGGGCTCATTGAACACTGAAGCTTTCTTT. Protein sequence: CASSQGGSLNTEAFF.

This clonotype rates as medium-sized. V is TRBV7-2 and J is TRBJ2-1, with D perhaps TRBD2 (5 bases). The length of the CDR3 is 15 residues. V was trimmed by 1 base and J by 9 bases, leaving 16 bases between them. CDR1 and CDR2 from the germline V gene are SGHTA and FQGNSA. The CDR3 spells CASSLVSGSAGEQFF. The CDR3 DNA reads as TGTGCCAGCAGCTTAGTTTCGGGATCAGCAGGTGAGCAGTTCTTC.

The rearrangement links TRBV10-3 to TRBJ2-7; D possibly corresponds to TRBD1 (6 bases). V was pared by 7 bases and J by 6 bases, with 16 bases between. The CDR3 is 13 residues long. Germline assignment: CDR1 ENHRY and CDR2 SYGVKD. The CDR3 here is CAINGGHLFEQYF. The CDR3 DNA reads as TGTGCCATCAATGGGGGCCACCTCTTCGAGCAGTACTTC.

This clonotype is labeled as medium-sized. The chain is built from TRBV7-2 and TRBJ2-3; D gene uncertain. V lost 3 bases to trimming and J lost 2 bases, with 9 bases between them. The CDR3 consists of 14 residues. Per the germline V gene, CDR1 is SGHTA and CDR2 is FQGNSA. The chain's CDR3 is CASSFSPDTDTQYF. The CDR3 nucleotides are TGTGCCAGCAGCTTCTCCCCGGACACAGATACGCAGTATTTT.

By sample share, this clonotype is large. The J gene is TRBJ2-3, the V gene TRBV21-1; whether TRBD2, the table's D call, matches the DNA was not checked. TRBV21-1 is a pseudogene. The CDR3 runs 15 residues. CDR3 sequence (DNA): TGTGCCAGCAGCAAAGCGAGCGGGAGCACAGATACGCAGTATTTT. Protein product: CASSKASGSTDTQYF.

This sequence joins TRBV20-1 and TRBJ2-3; 10 bases match TRBD2. CDR1 is DFQATT, CDR2 SNEGSKA, per germline (reference sequence). The CDR3 is made up of 17 amino acids. Trimming cost V 6 bases and J 0 bases; bases outside gene matches: 12. The DNA for the CDR3 is TGCAGTGCGGACCACTGGGGAGCGGGGGGGAGCACAGATACGCAGTATTTT. This translates into CSADHWGAGGSTDTQYF.

In nucleotides, the CDR3 is TGTGCCAGCAGCCCGCCACCCACAGTAAACACCGGGGAGCTGTTTTTT. Protein: CASSPPPTVNTGELFF. This rearrangement joins TRBV5-5 to TRBJ2-2; D is undetermined. V was cut by 4 bases and J by 2 bases, with 15 bases left in between. Per the germline V gene, CDR1 is SGHKS and CDR2 is YYEKEE (reference sequence). The CDR3 runs 16 residues.

A few counts support this clonotype. The chain uses TRBV9 and TRBJ2-7; 9 nucleotides line up with TRBD2. Germline-derived CDR1 and CDR2 are SGDLS and YYNGEE. The CDR3 length is 15 residues. J was trimmed by 3 bases and V by 3 bases; bases with no gene match: 7. DNA for the CDR3: TGTGCCAGCAGCGGAGGGACTAGCCCTCTCTACGAGCAGTACTTC. Translated, it gives CASSGGTSPLYEQYF.

This clonotype was counted many times. The genes are TRBV12-3 or TRBV12-4 and TRBJ1-1, with D possibly matching TRBD1 (5 bases). This CDR3 has 16 amino acids. Trimming stripped 3 bases from V and 1 base from J, with 15 bases between. The CDR3: CASSFLLRGENTEAFF. The CDR3 DNA is TGTGCCAGCAGTTTTCTATTGAGAGGGGAGAACACTGAAGCTTTCTTT.

The V gene is TRBV2, the J gene TRBJ2-5; TRBD1 aligns across 9 bases. V trimming: 7 bases; J trimming: 4 bases; junction bases outside the gene matches: 7. Germline CDR1 and CDR2: SNHLY and FYNNEI. CDR3 length: 14 residues. In nucleotides, the CDR3 is TGTGCCAGCACGTTAGACAGGGGGAGAGAGACCCAGTACTTC. This translates into CASTLDRGRETQYF.

This clonotype showed up just a few times. V gene TRBV7-2 combines with J gene TRBJ2-7; no firm D call. V was cut by 2 bases and J by 8 bases, with 16 bases left in between. Per the germline V gene, CDR1 is SGHTA and CDR2 is FQGNSA. The CDR3 has 14 amino acids. CDR3: CASSLPAYRHQQYF. DNA for the CDR3: TGTGCCAGCAGCTTACCCGCCTACCGTCACCAGCAGTACTTC.